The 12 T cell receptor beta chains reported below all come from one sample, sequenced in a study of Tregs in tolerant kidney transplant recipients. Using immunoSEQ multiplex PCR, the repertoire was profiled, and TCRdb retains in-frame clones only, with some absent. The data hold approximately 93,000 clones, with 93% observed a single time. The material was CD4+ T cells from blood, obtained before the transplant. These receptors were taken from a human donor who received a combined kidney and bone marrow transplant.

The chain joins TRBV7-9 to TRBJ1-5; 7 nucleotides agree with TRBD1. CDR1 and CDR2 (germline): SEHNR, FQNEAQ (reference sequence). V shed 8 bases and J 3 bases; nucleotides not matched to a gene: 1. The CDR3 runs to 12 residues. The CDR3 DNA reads TGTGCCAGCGGACAGGACAATCAGCCCCAGCATTTT. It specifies CASGQDNQPQHF.

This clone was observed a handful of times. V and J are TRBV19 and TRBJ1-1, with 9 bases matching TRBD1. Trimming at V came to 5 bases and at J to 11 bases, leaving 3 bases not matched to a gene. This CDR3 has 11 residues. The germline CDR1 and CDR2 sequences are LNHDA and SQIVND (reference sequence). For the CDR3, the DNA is TGTGCCAGTAGTTTGGACAGGGGTGCTTTCTTT. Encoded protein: CASSLDRGAFF.

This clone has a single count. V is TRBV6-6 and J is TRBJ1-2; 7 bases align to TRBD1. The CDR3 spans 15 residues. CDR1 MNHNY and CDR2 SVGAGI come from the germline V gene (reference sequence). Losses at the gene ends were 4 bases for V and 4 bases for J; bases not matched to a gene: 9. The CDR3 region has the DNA TGTGCCAGCAGTTTAAGACAGGGTGGGAGCTATGGCTACACCTTC. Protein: CASSLRQGGSYGYTF.

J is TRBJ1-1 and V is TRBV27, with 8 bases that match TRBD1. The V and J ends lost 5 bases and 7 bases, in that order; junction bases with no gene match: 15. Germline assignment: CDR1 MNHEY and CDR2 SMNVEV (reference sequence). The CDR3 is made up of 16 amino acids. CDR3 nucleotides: TGTGCCAGCAGTCCCCACAACCCAGGGGGCGCGGTTGAAGCTTTCTTT. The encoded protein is CASSPHNPGGAVEAFF.

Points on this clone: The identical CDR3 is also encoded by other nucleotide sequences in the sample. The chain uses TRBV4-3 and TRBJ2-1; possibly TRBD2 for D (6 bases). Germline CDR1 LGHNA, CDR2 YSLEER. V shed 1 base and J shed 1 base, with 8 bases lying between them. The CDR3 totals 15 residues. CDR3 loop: CASSQVGSSYNEQFF. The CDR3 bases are TGCGCCAGCAGCCAAGTCGGGAGTTCCTACAATGAGCAGTTCTTC.

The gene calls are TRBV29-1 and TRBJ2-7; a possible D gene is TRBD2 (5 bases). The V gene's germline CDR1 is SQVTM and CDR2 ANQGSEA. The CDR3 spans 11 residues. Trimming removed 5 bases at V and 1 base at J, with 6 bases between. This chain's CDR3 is CSVWESYEQYF. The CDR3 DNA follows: TGCAGCGTTTGGGAGTCCTACGAGCAGTACTTC.

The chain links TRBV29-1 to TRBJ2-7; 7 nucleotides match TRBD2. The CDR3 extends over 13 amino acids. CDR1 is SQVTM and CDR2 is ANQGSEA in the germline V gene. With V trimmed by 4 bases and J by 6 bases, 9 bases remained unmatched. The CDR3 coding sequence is TGCAGCGTTGGTAACCGGGGGGAGGTCGAGCAGTACTTC. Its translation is CSVGNRGEVEQYF.

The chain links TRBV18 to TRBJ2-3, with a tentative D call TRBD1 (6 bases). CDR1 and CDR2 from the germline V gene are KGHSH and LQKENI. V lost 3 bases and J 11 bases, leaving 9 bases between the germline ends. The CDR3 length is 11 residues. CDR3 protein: CASSPGAGQYF. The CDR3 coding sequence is TGTGCCAGCTCACCGGGGGCAGGGCAGTATTTT.

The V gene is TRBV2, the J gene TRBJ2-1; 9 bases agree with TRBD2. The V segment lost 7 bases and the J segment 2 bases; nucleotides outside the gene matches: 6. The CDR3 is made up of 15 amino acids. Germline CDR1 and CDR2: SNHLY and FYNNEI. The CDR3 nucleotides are TGTGCCAGCACTGGGGCGGGGGGGGCCTACAATGAGCAGTTCTTC. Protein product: CASTGAGGAYNEQFF.

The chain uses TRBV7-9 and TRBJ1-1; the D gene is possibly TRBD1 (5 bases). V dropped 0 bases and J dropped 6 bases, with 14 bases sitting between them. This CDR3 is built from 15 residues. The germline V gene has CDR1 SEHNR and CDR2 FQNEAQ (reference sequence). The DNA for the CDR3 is TGTGCCAGCAGCTTAGCGGGGGGGGAGGGCCCTGAAGCTTTCTTT. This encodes CASSLAGGEGPEAFF.

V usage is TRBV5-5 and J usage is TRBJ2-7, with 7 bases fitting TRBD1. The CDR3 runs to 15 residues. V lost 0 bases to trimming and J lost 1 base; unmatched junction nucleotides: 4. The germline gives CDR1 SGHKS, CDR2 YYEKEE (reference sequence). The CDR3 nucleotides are TGTGCCAGCAGCTTGGGGGGACAGTCATCCTACGAGCAGTACTTC. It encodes CASSLGGQSSYEQYF.

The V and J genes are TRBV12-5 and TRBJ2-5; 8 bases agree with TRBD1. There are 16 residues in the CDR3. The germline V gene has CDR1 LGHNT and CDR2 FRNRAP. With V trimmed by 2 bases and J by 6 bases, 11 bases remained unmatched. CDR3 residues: CASGLQLGTGLQTQYF. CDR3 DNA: TGTGCTAGTGGTTTGCAGTTAGGGACAGGCCTTCAGACCCAGTACTTC.